The 26 T cell receptor beta chains below come from one sample, sequenced in a study of CD8 T cells in Susac syndrome. When the RNA was reverse transcribed, random hexamers were used with an input of roughly 0.45 to 1 ug. TCRdb reprocessed the immunoSEQ multiplex PCR reads with MiXCR, giving one entry per CDR3 protein. The sample lists 70,000 to 100,000 distinct CDR3 sequences; approximately 96% were seen once. Sequences were obtained from CD8+ T cells from PBMCs. These TCRs come from a human donor with Susac syndrome.

The genes are TRBV4-3 and TRBJ2-4; unclear D gene. V lost 2 bases, J lost 6 bases, and 11 bases lay in between. CDR3 length: 14 amino acids. Germline-derived CDR1 and CDR2 are LGHNA and YSLEER. The CDR3, as DNA: TGCGCCAGCAGCCAAACCGGAATAGGAAACATTCAGTACTTC. Its translation is CASSQTGIGNIQYF.

This rearrangement joins TRBV14 to TRBJ1-2; D gene unclear. The germline V gene has CDR1 SGHDN and CDR2 FVKESK. There are 13 residues in the CDR3. Trimming took off 0 bases at V and 4 bases at J, with 6 bases between the two ends. In nucleotides, the CDR3 is TGTGCCAGCAGCCAAGATCCCGGCTATGGCTACACCTTC. As protein: CASSQDPGYGYTF.

The rearrangement links TRBV30 to TRBJ2-5, with TRBD2 matching 9 bases. There are 16 residues in the CDR3. V was clipped by 2 bases and J by 1 base; unmatched bases: 8. CDR1 and CDR2 (germline): GTSNPN, SVGIG (reference sequence). The CDR3 coding sequence is TGTGCCTGGAGTCCTTTGACTAGCGGAGCCCAAGAGACCCAGTACTTC. It codes for CAWSPLTSGAQETQYF.

The DNA for the CDR3 is TGCAGCGCCTCCGACAGGGTGCATGGCTACACCTTC. Translating gives CSASDRVHGYTF. The V and J genes are TRBV29-1 and TRBJ1-2; 7 nucleotides align to TRBD1. Germline assignment: CDR1 SQVTM and CDR2 ANQGSEA. This CDR3 spans 12 amino acids. The junction had 8 bases not matched to a gene; V was cut back by 7 bases and J by 6 bases. The variable domain in full, completed from reference TRBV29-1 and TRBJ1-2, reads SAVISQKPSRDICQRGTSLTIQCQVDSQVTMMFWYRQQPGQSLTLIATANQGSEATYESGFVIDKFPISRPNLTFSTLTVSNMSPEDSSIYLCSASDRVHGYTFGSGTRLTVV.

The chain carries TRBV6-2 or TRBV6-3 and TRBJ2-1; 7 bases are a match to TRBD2. V was pared by 7 bases and J by 2 bases, with 8 bases of the junction left unmatched. The CDR3 extends over 15 amino acids. Germline V gives CDR1 MNHEY, CDR2 SVGEGT. In DNA form, the CDR3 reads TGTGCCAGCATCCCCTGGGGGGGGGCCTACAATGAGCAGTTCTTC. Translating it yields CASIPWGGAYNEQFF.

The V and J genes are TRBV21-1 and TRBJ2-1; the table's TRBD1 call for D was not verified on the DNA. TRBV21-1 is designated a pseudogene. The CDR3 sequence is 12 residues long. CDR3 sequence: CASSGQPNEQFF. The CDR3 bases are TGTGCCAGCAGCGGACAGCCTAATGAGCAGTTCTTC.

This chain uses TRBV20-1 with TRBJ1-6; tentatively, D is TRBD1 (5 bases). CDR3 length equals 14 residues. Trimming cost V 0 bases and J 7 bases, with 10 bases left between them. Germline V gene lookup returns CDR1 DFQATT and CDR2 SNEGSKA (reference sequence). The CDR3 DNA reads as TGCAGTGCTAGAGAGGCCCGACAGAATTCACCCCTCCACTTT. It translates to CSAREARQNSPLHF.

This sequence joins TRBV13 and TRBJ2-7; 11 positions match TRBD1. The germline V gene encodes CDR1 PRHDT and CDR2 FYEKMQ (reference sequence). Trimming at V came to 4 bases and at J to 4 bases, leaving 6 bases not matched to a gene. The CDR3 contains 15 residues. The DNA for the CDR3 is TGTGCCAGCAGCTCGGCCGGGACAGGGGGGTACGAGCAGTACTTC. As protein: CASSSAGTGGYEQYF. The full variable domain, completed using reference TRBV13 and TRBJ2-7, is AAGVIQSPRHLIKEKRETATLKCYPIPRHDTVYWYQQGPGQDPQFLISFYEKMQSDKGSIPDRFSAQQFSDYHSELNMSSLELGDSALYFCASSSAGTGGYEQYFGPGTRLTVT.

The V and J genes are TRBV5-1 and TRBJ2-3; D possibly corresponds to TRBD2 (5 bases). This CDR3 is 15 amino acids long. Germline CDR1 is SGHRS and CDR2 is YFSETQ. Trimming stripped 3 bases from V and 0 bases from J, with 11 bases between. In DNA, the CDR3 is TGCGCCAGCAGCTCAGGTACGGGGAGCACAGATACGCAGTATTTT. This translates into CASSSGTGSTDTQYF.

The chain uses TRBV27 and TRBJ1-5; D gene uncertain. The ends were cut back, 8 bases at V and 11 bases at J, with 10 bases in the middle. The CDR3 is made up of 10 amino acids. Germline-derived CDR1 and CDR2 are MNHEY and SMNVEV (reference sequence). CDR3 residues: CASAAVAQHF. The CDR3 DNA reads as TGTGCCAGCGCAGCCGTTGCCCAGCATTTT.

This chain links TRBV9 with TRBJ1-1; D remains unclear. Germline assignment: CDR1 SGDLS and CDR2 YYNGEE. V was cut by 0 bases and J by 3 bases, with 12 bases left in between. The CDR3 consists of 15 residues. CDR3 in DNA: TGTGCCAGCAGCGTAGCTATGGGGTCTGACACTGAAGCTTTCTTT. Residues: CASSVAMGSDTEAFF.

The rearrangement links TRBV15 to TRBJ1-1; D is unclear. V was cut by 5 bases and J by 1 base, with 20 bases left in between. CDR3 length: 17 residues. Germline V lookup: CDR1 LNHNV, CDR2 YYDKDF (reference sequence). The CDR3 region has the DNA TGTGCCACCAGCCCCTGGAGAGGGCGAGGAAGGAACACTGAAGCTTTCTTT. Protein: CATSPWRGRGRNTEAFF.

The gene calls are TRBV29-1 and TRBJ2-7; D may be TRBD1 (6 bases). The CDR3 is 12 residues long. Germline CDR1 reads SQVTM; CDR2 reads ANQGSEA. V was cut by 5 bases and J by 3 bases, with 11 bases left in between. The CDR3 DNA sequence: TGCAGCGTTAGGCAGGGGAGCTACGAGCAGTACTTC. Its protein product is CSVRQGSYEQYF.

This rearrangement joins TRBV9 to TRBJ1-6; no reliable D call. This CDR3 contains 15 residues. The germline gives CDR1 SGDLS, CDR2 YYNGEE. Trimming left V 4 bases short and J 7 bases short, with 15 bases between. CDR3 residues: CASSPDPSSNSPLHF. The CDR3 DNA reads TGTGCCAGCAGCCCCGACCCTTCCAGCAATTCACCCCTCCACTTT.

V gene TRBV6-2 or TRBV6-3 combines with J gene TRBJ1-2, with TRBD1 as a possible D gene (6 bases). The V gene lost 5 bases and the J gene lost 2 bases, with 12 bases spanning the gap. CDR1 and CDR2 (germline): MNHEY, SVGEGT. This CDR3 has 14 amino acids. The CDR3 loop is CASSGSGTNYGYTF. For the CDR3, the DNA is TGTGCCAGCAGTGGTTCCGGGACAAACTATGGCTACACCTTC.

V is TRBV7-3 and J is TRBJ2-2; D is unclear. The germline gives CDR1 SGHTA, CDR2 FQGTGA. Between the trimmed V and J ends, which lost 3 bases and 9 bases, there was a span of 8 bases. The CDR3 loop spans 12 amino acids. Written as DNA, the CDR3 is TGTGCCAGCAGCTTTGATATGCGGGAGCTGTTTTTT. The encoded protein is CASSFDMRELFF.

This chain connects TRBV20-1 to TRBJ2-1; 9 nucleotides match TRBD2. Germline V gene sequence: CDR1 DFQATT, CDR2 SNEGSKA (reference sequence). CDR3 size: 16 residues. J lost 3 bases, V lost 1 base, and 7 bases had no gene match. The CDR3 DNA follows: TGCAGTGCTAGAGCAGCTAGCGGGGAGCTCTACAATGAGCAGTTCTTC. It specifies CSARAASGELYNEQFF.

The rearrangement links TRBV29-1 to TRBJ2-3; TRBD1 matches at 10 bases. CDR1 is SQVTM and CDR2 is ANQGSEA in the germline V gene. This CDR3 has 13 residues. CDR3 bases: TGCACCGTAGACAGGGGGCGGCAAGATACGCAGTATTTT. Its protein product is CTVDRGRQDTQYF.

This clonotype came up once. As DNA, the CDR3 is TGCAGCGTCTTGACAGGGGGTCCCTACGAGCAGTACTTC. Amino acid sequence: CSVLTGGPYEQYF. The J gene is TRBJ2-7, the V gene TRBV29-1; 9 positions match TRBD1. The CDR3 spans 13 residues. Trimming cost V 6 bases and J 2 bases; bases outside gene matches: 5. Germline CDR1 and CDR2: SQVTM and ANQGSEA.

The chain combines TRBV30 with TRBJ2-1, with D perhaps matching TRBD2 (5 bases). Between the trimmed V and J ends, which lost 3 bases and 10 bases, there was a span of 10 bases. Germline V gene sequence: CDR1 GTSNPN, CDR2 SVGIG (reference sequence). The CDR3 covers 11 residues. CDR3 loop: CAWRDFREQFF. The DNA for the CDR3 is TGTGCCTGGAGGGACTTCCGGGAGCAGTTCTTC.

The V and J genes are TRBV9 and TRBJ2-3; D remains unclear. This CDR3 has 13 amino acids. The germline V gene encodes CDR1 SGDLS and CDR2 YYNGEE. Trimming shortened V by 3 bases and J by 2 bases, and 7 bases separated the two germline ends. The CDR3, as DNA: TGTGCCAGCAGCGGATGGCTCACAGATACGCAGTATTTT. Translated, it gives CASSGWLTDTQYF.

The V call is TRBV19, the J call TRBJ1-4, with D uncertain. The CDR3 length is 14 residues. V was cut by 7 bases and J by 7 bases, with 16 bases left in between. From germline, CDR1 is LNHDA and CDR2 SQIVND (reference sequence). The CDR3 nucleotides read TGTGCCAGTAAGGCGTGGGCCTTGGGTGAAAAACTGTTTTTT. Encoded protein: CASKAWALGEKLFF.

The rearrangement uses TRBV5-4 and TRBJ1-2, with 11 bases fitting TRBD1. V trimming: 2 bases; J trimming: 6 bases; junction bases outside the gene matches: 9. The CDR3 loop spans 16 amino acids. Looked up from germline, CDR1 is SGHNT and CDR2 is YYREEE (reference sequence). The CDR3 is CASSLGQGARSHGYTF. CDR3 DNA: TGTGCCAGCAGCTTAGGACAGGGGGCAAGATCCCATGGCTACACCTTC.

The CDR3 DNA is TGTGCCAGCAGCCCTCGGACTGTCAACAATGAGCAGTTCTTC. The encoded protein is CASSPRTVNNEQFF. The chain links TRBV9 to TRBJ2-1, with D perhaps matching TRBD2 (5 bases). Germline V gene sequence: CDR1 SGDLS, CDR2 YYNGEE. The CDR3 totals 14 residues. V lost 4 bases, J lost 5 bases, and 13 bases lay in between.

The chain combines TRBV27 with TRBJ1-4, with D possibly matching TRBD1 (5 bases). Germline V gene lookup returns CDR1 MNHEY and CDR2 SMNVEV (reference sequence). Trimming removed 6 bases at V and 6 bases at J, with 8 bases between. The CDR3 has 12 amino acids. CDR3 sequence: CASSGTDEKLFF. The DNA of the CDR3 is TGTGCCAGCAGCGGGACGGATGAAAAACTGTTTTTT.

V usage is TRBV6-5 and J usage is TRBJ1-4, with D tentatively TRBD1 (6 bases). The CDR3 has 13 amino acids. From germline, CDR1 is MNHEY and CDR2 SVGAGI. V lost 8 bases and J 4 bases, leaving 11 bases between the germline ends. CDR3 loop: CASQDRNNEKLFF. CDR3 bases: TGTGCCAGCCAGGACAGAAATAATGAAAAACTGTTTTTT.